The 3 T cell receptor beta chains below were found in one sample sequenced in a study of blood T cell repertoires in COVID-19. Using immunoSEQ multiplex PCR, the repertoire was profiled, and TCRdb retains in-frame clones only, with some absent. The data hold around 31,000 clones, with 75% to 90% observed a single time. Sequencing input: peripheral blood. The receptors were sampled from a man between 60 and 75 years old with acute or convalescent COVID-19.

V and J are TRBV1 and TRBJ1-4; the table names TRBD1, a call not compared with the DNA. TRBV1 constitutes a pseudogene. CDR3 size: 18 residues. DNA of the CDR3: TGCACCAGCAGCCAATTGACAGGGAGGTTCGCAACTAATGAAAAACTGTTTTTT. Amino acids: CTSSQLTGRFATNEKLFF.

The chain is built from TRBV30 and TRBJ1-2; the match to TRBD1 covers 8 bases. Germline CDR1 reads GTSNPN; CDR2 reads SVGIG (reference sequence). This CDR3 spans 14 amino acids. The V gene end was trimmed by 5 bases and the J gene end by 2 bases; junction bases not matched to a gene: 7. The CDR3 region has the DNA TGTGCCTGGTCCACCGGGACAGGCAACTATGGCTACACCTTC. Protein: CAWSTGTGNYGYTF.

V is TRBV6-5 and J is TRBJ1-4; tentative D call: TRBD1 (6 bases). Germline V lookup: CDR1 MNHEY, CDR2 SVGAGI. Between the trimmed V and J ends, which lost 9 bases and 4 bases, there was a span of 9 bases. The CDR3 spans 12 residues. DNA for the CDR3: TGTGCCAGTCAGGGGAGTAATGAAAAACTGTTTTTT. Translation gives CASQGSNEKLFF.